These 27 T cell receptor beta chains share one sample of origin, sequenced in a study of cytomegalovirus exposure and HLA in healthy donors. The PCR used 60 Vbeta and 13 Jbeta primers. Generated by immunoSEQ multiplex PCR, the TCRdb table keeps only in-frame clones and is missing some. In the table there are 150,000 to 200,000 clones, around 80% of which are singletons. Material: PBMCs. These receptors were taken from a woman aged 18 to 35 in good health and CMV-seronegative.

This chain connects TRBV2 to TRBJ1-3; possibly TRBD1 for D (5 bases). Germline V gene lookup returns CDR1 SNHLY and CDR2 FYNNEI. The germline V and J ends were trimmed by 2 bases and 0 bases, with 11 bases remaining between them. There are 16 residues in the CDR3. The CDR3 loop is CASSEPVRDSGNTIYF. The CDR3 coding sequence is TGTGCCAGCAGTGAACCCGTCAGGGACTCTGGAAACACCATATATTTT.

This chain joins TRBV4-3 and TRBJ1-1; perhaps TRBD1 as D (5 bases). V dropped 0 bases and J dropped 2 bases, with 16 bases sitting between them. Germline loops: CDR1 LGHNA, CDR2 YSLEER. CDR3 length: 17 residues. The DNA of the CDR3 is TGCGCCAGCAGCCAAGAACCCGCGGGACGGGGAAACACTGAAGCTTTCTTT. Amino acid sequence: CASSQEPAGRGNTEAFF.

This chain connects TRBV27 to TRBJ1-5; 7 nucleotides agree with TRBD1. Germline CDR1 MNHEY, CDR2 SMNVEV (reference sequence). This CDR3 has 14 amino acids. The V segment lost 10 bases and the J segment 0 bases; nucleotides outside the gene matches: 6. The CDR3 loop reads CATADRHSNQPQHF. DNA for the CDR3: TGTGCCACCGCGGACAGGCATAGCAATCAGCCCCAGCATTTT.

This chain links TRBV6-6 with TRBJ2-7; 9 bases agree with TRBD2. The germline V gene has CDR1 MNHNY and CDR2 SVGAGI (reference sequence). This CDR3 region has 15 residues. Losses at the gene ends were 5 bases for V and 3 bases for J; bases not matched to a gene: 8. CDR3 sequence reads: CASSPLIAGVYEQYV. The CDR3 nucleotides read TGTGCCAGCAGTCCCCTGATAGCGGGAGTCTACGAGCAGTACGTC.

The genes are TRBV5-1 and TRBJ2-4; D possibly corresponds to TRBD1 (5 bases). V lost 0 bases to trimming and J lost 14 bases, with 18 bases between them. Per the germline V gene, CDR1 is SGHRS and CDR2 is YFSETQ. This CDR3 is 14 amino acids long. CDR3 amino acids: CASSLVGEVERKYF. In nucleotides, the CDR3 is TGCGCCAGCAGCTTGGTAGGGGAAGTGGAGAGGAAGTACTTC.

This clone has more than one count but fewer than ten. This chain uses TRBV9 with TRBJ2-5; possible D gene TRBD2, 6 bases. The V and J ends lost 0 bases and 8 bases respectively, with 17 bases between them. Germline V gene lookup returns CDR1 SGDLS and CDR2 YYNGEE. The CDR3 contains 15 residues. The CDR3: CASSVGGGDPQTQYF. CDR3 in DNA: TGTGCCAGCAGCGTAGGGGGCGGGGACCCCCAAACCCAGTACTTC.

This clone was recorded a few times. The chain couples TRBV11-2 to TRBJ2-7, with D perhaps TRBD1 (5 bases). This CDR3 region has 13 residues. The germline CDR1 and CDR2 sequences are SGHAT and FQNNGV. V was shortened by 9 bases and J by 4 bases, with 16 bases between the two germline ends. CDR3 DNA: TGTGCCAGTCAGCCCCCAGGGCGGTACGAGCAGTACGTC. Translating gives CASQPPGRYEQYV.

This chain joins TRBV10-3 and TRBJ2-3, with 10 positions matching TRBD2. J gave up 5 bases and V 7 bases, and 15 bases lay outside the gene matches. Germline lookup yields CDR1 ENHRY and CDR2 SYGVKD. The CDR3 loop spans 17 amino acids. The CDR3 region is CAINPPGLADGRDTQYF. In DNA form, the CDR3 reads TGTGCCATCAATCCGCCCGGACTAGCGGACGGGAGAGATACGCAGTATTTT.

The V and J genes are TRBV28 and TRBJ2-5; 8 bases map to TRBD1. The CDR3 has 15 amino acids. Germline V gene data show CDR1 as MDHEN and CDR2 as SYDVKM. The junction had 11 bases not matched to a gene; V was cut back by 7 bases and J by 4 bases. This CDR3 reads CASNPSSQGGETQYF. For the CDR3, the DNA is TGTGCCAGCAACCCCTCCTCACAGGGGGGAGAGACCCAGTACTTC. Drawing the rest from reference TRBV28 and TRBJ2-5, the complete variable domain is DVKVTQSSRYLVKRTGEKVFLECVQDMDHENMFWYRQDPGLGLRLIYFSYDVKMKEKGDIPEGYSVSREKKERFSLILESASTNQTSMYLCASNPSSQGGETQYFGPGTRLLVL.

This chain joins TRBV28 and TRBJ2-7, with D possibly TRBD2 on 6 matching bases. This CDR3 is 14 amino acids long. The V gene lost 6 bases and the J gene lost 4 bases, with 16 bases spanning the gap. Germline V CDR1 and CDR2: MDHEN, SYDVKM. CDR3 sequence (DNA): TGTGCCAGCAGACACGGGACTGCAGAGTACGAGCAGTACTTC. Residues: CASRHGTAEYEQYF.

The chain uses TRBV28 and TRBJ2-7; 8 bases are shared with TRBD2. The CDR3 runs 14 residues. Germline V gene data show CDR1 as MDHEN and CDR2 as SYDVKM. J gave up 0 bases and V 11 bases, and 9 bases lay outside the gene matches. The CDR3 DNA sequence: TGTGCCTTCGGTCCGGGAGGGAACTCCTACGAGCAGTACTTC. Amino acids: CAFGPGGNSYEQYF.

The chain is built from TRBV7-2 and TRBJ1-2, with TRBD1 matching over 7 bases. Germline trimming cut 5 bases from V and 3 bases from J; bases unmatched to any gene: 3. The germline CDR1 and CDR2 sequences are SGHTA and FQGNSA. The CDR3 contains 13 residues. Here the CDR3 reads CASSRDRDYGYTF. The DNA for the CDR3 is TGTGCCAGCAGCCGAGACAGGGACTATGGCTACACCTTC. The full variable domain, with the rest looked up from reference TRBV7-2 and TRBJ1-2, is GAGVSQSPSNKVTEKGKDVELRCDPISGHTALYWYRQSLGQGLEFLIYFQGNSAPDKSGLPSDRFSAERTGGSVSTLTIQRTQQEDSAVYLCASSRDRDYGYTFGSGTRLTVV.

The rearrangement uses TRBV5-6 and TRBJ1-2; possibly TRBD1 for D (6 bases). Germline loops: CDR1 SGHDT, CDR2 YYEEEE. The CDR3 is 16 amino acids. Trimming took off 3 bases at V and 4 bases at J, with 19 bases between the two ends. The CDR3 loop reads CASSYGDTETFYGYTF. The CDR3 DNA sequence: TGTGCCAGCAGCTACGGGGACACCGAAACCTTCTATGGCTACACCTTC.

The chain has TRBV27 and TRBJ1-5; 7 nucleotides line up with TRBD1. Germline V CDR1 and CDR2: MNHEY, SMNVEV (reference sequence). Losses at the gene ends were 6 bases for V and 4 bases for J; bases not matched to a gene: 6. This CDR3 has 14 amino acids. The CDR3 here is CASRNRGQNQPQHF. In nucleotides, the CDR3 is TGTGCCAGCAGGAACAGGGGCCAGAATCAGCCCCAGCATTTT.

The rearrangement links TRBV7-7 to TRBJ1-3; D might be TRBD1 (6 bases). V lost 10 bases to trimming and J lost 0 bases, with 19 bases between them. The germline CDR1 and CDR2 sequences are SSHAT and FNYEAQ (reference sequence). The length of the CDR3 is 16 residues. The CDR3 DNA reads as TGTGCCAAAAGGACAGTAAAAACGAGCTCTGGAAACACCATATATTTT. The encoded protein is CAKRTVKTSSGNTIYF.

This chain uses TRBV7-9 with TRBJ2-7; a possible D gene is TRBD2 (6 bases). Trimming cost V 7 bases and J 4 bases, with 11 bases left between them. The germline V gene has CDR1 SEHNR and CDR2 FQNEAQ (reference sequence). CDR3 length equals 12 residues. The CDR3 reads CASTFGGYEQYF. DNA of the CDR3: TGTGCCAGCACCTTCGGGGGTTACGAGCAGTACTTC. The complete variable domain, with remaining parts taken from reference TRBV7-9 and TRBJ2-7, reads DTGVSQNPRHKITKRGQNVTFRCDPISEHNRLYWYRQTLGQGPEFLTYFQNEAQLEKSRLLSDRFSAERPKGSFSTLEIQRTEQGDSAMYLCASTFGGYEQYFGPGTRLTVT.

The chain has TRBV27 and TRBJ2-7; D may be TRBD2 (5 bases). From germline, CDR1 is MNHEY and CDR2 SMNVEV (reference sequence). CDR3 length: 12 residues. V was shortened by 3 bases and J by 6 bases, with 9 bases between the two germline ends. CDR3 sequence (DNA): TGTGCCAGCAGTTTTCGGGGTAGCGAGCAGTACTTC. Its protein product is CASSFRGSEQYF.

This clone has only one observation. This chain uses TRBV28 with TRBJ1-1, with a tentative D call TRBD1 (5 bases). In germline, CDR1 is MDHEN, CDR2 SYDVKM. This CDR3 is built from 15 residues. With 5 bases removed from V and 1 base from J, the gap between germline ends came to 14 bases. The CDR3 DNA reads TGTGCCAGCAGTGTGGGGGGACGGAAGAACACTGAAGCTTTCTTT. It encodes CASSVGGRKNTEAFF. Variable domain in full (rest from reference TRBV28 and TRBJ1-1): DVKVTQSSRYLVKRTGEKVFLECVQDMDHENMFWYRQDPGLGLRLIYFSYDVKMKEKGDIPEGYSVSREKKERFSLILESASTNQTSMYLCASSVGGRKNTEAFFGQGTRLTVV.

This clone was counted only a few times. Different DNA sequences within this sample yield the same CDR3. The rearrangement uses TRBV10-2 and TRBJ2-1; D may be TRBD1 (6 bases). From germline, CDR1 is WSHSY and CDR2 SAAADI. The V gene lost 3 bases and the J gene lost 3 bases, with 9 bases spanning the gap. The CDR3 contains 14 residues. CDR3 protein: CASSDQGYYNEQFF. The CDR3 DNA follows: TGCGCCAGCAGTGACCAGGGGTACTACAATGAGCAGTTCTTC.

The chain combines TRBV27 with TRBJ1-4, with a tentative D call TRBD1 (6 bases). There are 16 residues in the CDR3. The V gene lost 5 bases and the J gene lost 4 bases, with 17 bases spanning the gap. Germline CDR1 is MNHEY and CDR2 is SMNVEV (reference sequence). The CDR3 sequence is CASSIGAGASNEKLFF. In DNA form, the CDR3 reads TGTGCCAGCAGTATAGGTGCAGGGGCCAGTAATGAAAAACTGTTTTTT.

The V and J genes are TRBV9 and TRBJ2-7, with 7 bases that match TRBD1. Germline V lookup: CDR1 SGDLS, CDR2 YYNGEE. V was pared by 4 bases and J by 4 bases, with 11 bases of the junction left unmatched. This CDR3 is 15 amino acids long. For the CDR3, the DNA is TGTGCCAGCAGCACAGGGGTAAGTCCGACGTACGAGCAGTACTTC. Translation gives CASSTGVSPTYEQYF.

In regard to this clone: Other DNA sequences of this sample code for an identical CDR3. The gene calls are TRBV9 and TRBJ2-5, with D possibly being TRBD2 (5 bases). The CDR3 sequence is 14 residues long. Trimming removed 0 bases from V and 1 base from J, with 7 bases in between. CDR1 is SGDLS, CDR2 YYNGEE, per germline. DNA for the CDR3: TGTGCCAGCAGCGTAGGAGGGCTCCAAGAGACCCAGTACTTC. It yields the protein CASSVGGLQETQYF.

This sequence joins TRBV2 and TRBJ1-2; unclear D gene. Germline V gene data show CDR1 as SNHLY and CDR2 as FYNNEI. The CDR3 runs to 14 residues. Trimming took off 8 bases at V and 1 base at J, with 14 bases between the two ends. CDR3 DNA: TGTGCCAGCTCGAGAACAGCTGATAACTATGGCTACACCTTC. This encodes CASSRTADNYGYTF.

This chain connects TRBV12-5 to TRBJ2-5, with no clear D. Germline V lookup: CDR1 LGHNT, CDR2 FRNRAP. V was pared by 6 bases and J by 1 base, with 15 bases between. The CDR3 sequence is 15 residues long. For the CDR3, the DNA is TGTGCTAGTGGACCCAGCTACGACTTCCAAGAGACCCAGTACTTC. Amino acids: CASGPSYDFQETQYF.

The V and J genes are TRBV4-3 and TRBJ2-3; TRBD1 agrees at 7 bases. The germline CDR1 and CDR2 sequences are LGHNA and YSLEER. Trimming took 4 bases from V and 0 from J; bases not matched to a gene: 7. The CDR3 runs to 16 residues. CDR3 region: CASSRGTAKSTDTQYF. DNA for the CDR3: TGCGCCAGCAGCCGGGGGACAGCGAAGAGCACAGATACGCAGTATTTT.

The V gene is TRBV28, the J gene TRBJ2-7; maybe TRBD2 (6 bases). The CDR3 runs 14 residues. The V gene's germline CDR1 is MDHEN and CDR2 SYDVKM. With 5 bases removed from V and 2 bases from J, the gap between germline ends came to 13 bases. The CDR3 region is CASSVGLSTYEQYF. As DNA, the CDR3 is TGTGCCAGCAGTGTAGGACTATCGACCTACGAGCAGTACTTC.

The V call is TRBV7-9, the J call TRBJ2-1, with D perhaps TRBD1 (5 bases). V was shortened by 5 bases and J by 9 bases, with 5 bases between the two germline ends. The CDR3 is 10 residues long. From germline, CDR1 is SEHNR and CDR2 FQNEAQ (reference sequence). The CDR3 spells CASSGAEQFF. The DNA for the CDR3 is TGTGCCAGCAGCGGGGCTGAGCAGTTCTTC.